What follows are 23 T cell receptor beta chains derived from one specimen sequenced in a study of T-cell memory formation after mild COVID-19. TCRdb called the 5' RACE reads again in MiXCR, with one record for every CDR3 protein. The sample records about 400,000 distinct CDR3 sequences, about a quarter being singletons. The sequencing input was PBMCs or a T cell subset sorted from them (not recorded which). Source of these receptors: an adult woman who had mild COVID-19 (a few samples of this study predate the infection). Cell type and time point are not known.

This clonotype was counted a few times. The chain employs TRBV2 and TRBJ2-3; D remains unclear. V dropped 4 bases and J dropped 8 bases, with 13 bases sitting between them. There are 13 residues in the CDR3. Per the germline V gene, CDR1 is SNHLY and CDR2 is FYNNEI. The CDR3 DNA sequence: TGTGCCAGCAGTGCTGGTAGTGAGGCTACGCAGTATTTT. It yields the protein CASSAGSEATQYF.

The chain couples TRBV7-9 to TRBJ1-1; 7 bases are a match to TRBD1. Germline V gene lookup returns CDR1 SEHNR and CDR2 FQNEAQ (reference sequence). CDR3 length: 13 residues. The J segment lost 7 bases and the V segment lost 7 bases, leaving 9 bases of the junction unmatched. CDR3 sequence reads: CASTRGQSSEAFF. The CDR3 DNA follows: TGTGCCAGCACCAGGGGACAGTCCAGTGAAGCTTTCTTT.

This clonotype showed up just once. This chain connects TRBV29-1 to TRBJ2-2; 10 nucleotides align to TRBD1. Germline-derived CDR1 and CDR2 are SQVTM and ANQGSEA. This CDR3 is 14 amino acids long. Trimming removed 4 bases from V and 8 bases from J; junction bases left unmatched: 7. CDR3 nucleotides: TGCAGCGTTGCAGGACAGGGGGTCTTTGGGGAGCTGTTTTTT. It translates to CSVAGQGVFGELFF.

This clonotype came up a few times. The genes are TRBV7-3 and TRBJ2-3, with 9 bases lining up with TRBD2. Germline CDR1 reads SGHTA; CDR2 reads FQGTGA. This CDR3 has 15 amino acids. Unmatched junction bases numbered 4, after V lost 2 bases and J lost 4 bases. CDR3 nucleotide sequence: TGTGCCAGCAGCTTAGCTAGCGGGGAGGCAGATACGCAGTATTTT. It codes for CASSLASGEADTQYF.

The chain recombines TRBV9 with TRBJ1-2; D gene uncertain. This CDR3 comprises 13 residues. V lost 0 bases and J 8 bases, leaving 11 bases between the germline ends. Germline lookup yields CDR1 SGDLS and CDR2 YYNGEE. The CDR3 DNA reads as TGTGCCAGCAGCGTAGCTTTGGTCGGAGGCTACACCTTC. It yields the protein CASSVALVGGYTF.

This clonotype has more than one count but fewer than ten. V and J are TRBV6-2 or TRBV6-3 and TRBJ2-1; 7 positions agree with TRBD2. J was trimmed by 4 bases and V by 5 bases; bases with no gene match: 5. CDR1 and CDR2 from the germline V gene are MNHEY and SVGEGT. This CDR3 spans 14 amino acids. CDR3 residues: CASSATSRYNEQFF. The CDR3 DNA follows: TGTGCCAGCAGTGCGACTAGCCGATACAATGAGCAGTTCTTC.

The V gene is TRBV11-2, the J gene TRBJ2-1; D remains ambiguous. Germline V gene lookup returns CDR1 SGHAT and CDR2 FQNNGV. The CDR3 runs to 14 residues. Trimming pared 5 bases from V and 5 bases from J, leaving 13 bases between. The CDR3 DNA sequence: TGTGCCAGCAGCCACTCAGGTGCCCACAATGAGCAGTTCTTC. Its protein product is CASSHSGAHNEQFF.

The rearrangement uses TRBV20-1 and TRBJ2-7, with a weak D call TRBD2 (6 bases). Germline values: CDR1 DFQATT, CDR2 SNEGSKA (reference sequence). This CDR3 region has 14 residues. V lost 4 bases and J 4 bases, leaving 17 bases between the germline ends. The CDR3 nucleotides are TGCAGTGCTATAATTCCAGGTGGGACTTACGAGCAGTACTTC. Its protein product is CSAIIPGGTYEQYF.

The chain combines TRBV4-3 with TRBJ1-3, with D unclear. Germline assignment: CDR1 LGHNA and CDR2 YSLEER. V was shortened by 4 bases and J by 2 bases, with 12 bases between the two germline ends. The CDR3 consists of 15 residues. Here the CDR3 DNA reads TGCGCCAGCAGCCCAGTTTACGGCGCTGGAAACACCATATATTTT. Translation: CASSPVYGAGNTIYF.

There are a few counts of this clonotype. The rearrangement uses TRBV12-3 or TRBV12-4 and TRBJ2-7, with D tentatively TRBD1 (6 bases). Trimming removed 5 bases at V and 3 bases at J, with 11 bases between. CDR3 length: 13 amino acids. The CDR3 DNA is TGTGCCAGCAGTACACAGGGCATCTACGAGCAGTACTTC. Amino acid sequence: CASSTQGIYEQYF.

The chain joins TRBV5-1 to TRBJ2-6; TRBD2 agrees at 12 bases. V gave up 3 bases and J gave up 1 base; unmatched junction bases: 5. Germline loops: CDR1 SGHRS, CDR2 YFSETQ. CDR3 length: 18 residues. The CDR3 loop is CASSSWTSGESGANVLTF. DNA for the CDR3: TGCGCCAGCAGCTCATGGACTAGCGGGGAATCTGGGGCCAACGTCCTGACTTTC.

This clonotype came up a few times. The chain employs TRBV5-1 and TRBJ1-1; D is undetermined. CDR1 and CDR2 from the germline V gene are SGHRS and YFSETQ. Trimming removed 4 bases at V and 1 base at J, with 11 bases between. The CDR3 is 14 residues long. In DNA form, the CDR3 reads TGCGCCAGCAGCCTCAGTGGTCGGAACACTGAAGCTTTCTTT. This sequence encodes CASSLSGRNTEAFF. Looking up the rest from reference TRBV5-1 and TRBJ1-1 gives the full variable domain: KAGVTQTPRYLIKTRGQQVTLSCSPISGHRSVSWYQQTPGQGLQFLFEYFSETQRNKGNFPGRFSGRQFSNSRSEMNVSTLELGDSALYLCASSLSGRNTEAFFGQGTRLTVV.

V gene TRBV4-2 combines with J gene TRBJ2-1, with 15 nucleotides matching TRBD2. Losses at the gene ends were 3 bases for V and 8 bases for J; bases not matched to a gene: 5. The CDR3 loop spans 16 amino acids. Germline V gene data show CDR1 as LGHNA and CDR2 as YNFKEQ. The CDR3 bases are TGTGCCAGCAGCCAGCTTCGGACTAGCGGGAGGGATGAGCAGTTCTTC. The encoded protein is CASSQLRTSGRDEQFF.

The V gene is TRBV7-3, the J gene TRBJ2-3, with TRBD2 matching over 14 bases. CDR3 length: 16 amino acids. Trimming took 4 bases from V and 6 from J; bases not matched to a gene: 6. Germline CDR1 and CDR2: SGHTA and FQGTGA. In DNA form, the CDR3 reads TGTGCCAGCAGCTCAGGGACTAGCGGGGGTATTGATACGCAGTATTTT. Translating it yields CASSSGTSGGIDTQYF.

This chain links TRBV6-1 with TRBJ2-1; 10 bases are shared with TRBD2. Per germline, CDR1 MNHNS and CDR2 SASEGT. This CDR3 comprises 15 residues. The J segment lost 4 bases and the V segment lost 6 bases, leaving 6 bases of the junction unmatched. The CDR3 region has the DNA TGTGCCAGCAGGGACAGCGGGAGGGGTTACAATGAGCAGTTCTTC. Translating it yields CASRDSGRGYNEQFF.

In this sample, this clonotype turned up many times. V usage is TRBV5-1 and J usage is TRBJ2-4; 9 bases are shared with TRBD1. Germline-derived CDR1 and CDR2 are SGHRS and YFSETQ. This CDR3 contains 14 residues. Unmatched junction bases numbered 5, after V lost 5 bases and J lost 5 bases. Here the CDR3 reads CASSPGQGQNIQYF. The CDR3 DNA is TGCGCCAGCAGTCCGGGACAGGGCCAAAACATTCAGTACTTC.

V and J are TRBV7-2 and TRBJ2-1; D unclear. With 2 bases removed from V and 3 bases from J, the gap between germline ends came to 5 bases. The CDR3 spans 13 residues. Germline-derived CDR1 and CDR2 are SGHTA and FQGNSA. The CDR3 DNA sequence: TGTGCCAGCAGCTTACTACTCTACAATGAGCAGTTCTTC. This encodes CASSLLLYNEQFF.

The chain is built from TRBV6-5 and TRBJ1-2; D unclear. Germline V lookup: CDR1 MNHEY, CDR2 SVGAGI. The V end was cut by 5 bases, the J end by 7 bases, with 17 bases between. The CDR3 totals 14 residues. The DNA for the CDR3 is TGTGCCAGCAGTACCGATTTGCTGGGGATTGGCTACACCTTC. This encodes CASSTDLLGIGYTF.

This clonotype was detected a few times. V gene TRBV3-1 combines with J gene TRBJ2-3; 8 bases match TRBD2. The V gene end was trimmed by 4 bases and the J gene end by 2 bases; junction bases not matched to a gene: 5. The germline V gene has CDR1 LGHDT and CDR2 YNNKEL (reference sequence). The CDR3 length is 15 residues. The CDR3 region is CASSPQRGITDTQYF. The CDR3 region has the DNA TGTGCCAGCAGCCCGCAGCGGGGGATCACAGATACGCAGTATTTT.

The rearrangement uses TRBV20-1 and TRBJ2-1, with 8 positions matching TRBD2. V lost 0 bases, J lost 8 bases, and 9 bases stayed unmatched. There are 15 residues in the CDR3. CDR1 and CDR2 from the germline V gene are DFQATT and SNEGSKA (reference sequence). The CDR3 DNA reads TGCAGTGCTAGAGATCACTTCGCGGGAGGCTATGAGCAGTTCTTC. Its protein product is CSARDHFAGGYEQFF.

This chain joins TRBV12-3 or TRBV12-4 and TRBJ2-5; 8 bases align to TRBD2. The CDR3 runs to 15 residues. The ends lost 2 bases at V and 5 bases at J; junction bases unmatched: 7. CDR3: CASSLQRGWGETQYF. The CDR3 bases are TGTGCCAGCAGTTTACAGCGGGGGTGGGGGGAGACCCAGTACTTC.

J is TRBJ1-5 and V is TRBV6-5; 8 positions match TRBD1. Germline CDR1 MNHEY, CDR2 SVGAGI. J gave up 0 bases and V 7 bases, and 11 bases lay outside the gene matches. This CDR3 region has 17 residues. The CDR3 spells CASIFSRDRSSNQPQHF. DNA of the CDR3: TGTGCCAGCATTTTTTCTAGGGACAGGTCTAGCAATCAGCCCCAGCATTTT.

The chain uses TRBV12-3 or TRBV12-4 and TRBJ2-3; TRBD2 agrees at 11 bases. The ends lost 6 bases at V and 5 bases at J; junction bases unmatched: 7. The CDR3 runs to 15 residues. As DNA, the CDR3 is TGTGCCAGCAGACTAGCGGGGGCGCCGGGAGATACGCAGTATTTT. Encoded protein: CASRLAGAPGDTQYF.